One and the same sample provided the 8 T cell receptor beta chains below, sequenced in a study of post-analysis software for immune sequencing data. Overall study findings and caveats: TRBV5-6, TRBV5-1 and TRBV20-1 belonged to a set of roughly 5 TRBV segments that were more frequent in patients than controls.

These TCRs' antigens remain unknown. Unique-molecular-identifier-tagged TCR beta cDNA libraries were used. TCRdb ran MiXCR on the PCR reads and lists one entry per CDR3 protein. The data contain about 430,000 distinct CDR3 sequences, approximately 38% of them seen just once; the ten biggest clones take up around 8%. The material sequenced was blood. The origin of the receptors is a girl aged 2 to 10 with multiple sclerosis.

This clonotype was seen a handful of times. The CDR3 nucleotides are TGTGCCAGCAGTTACTCAGGTTGGGCCAAAAACATTCAGTACTTC. As protein: CASSYSGWAKNIQYF. This chain uses TRBV6-2 or TRBV6-3 with TRBJ2-4; D remains unclear. This CDR3 contains 15 residues. Germline values: CDR1 MNHEY, CDR2 SVGEGT. V lost 0 bases to trimming and J lost 1 base, with 7 bases between them.

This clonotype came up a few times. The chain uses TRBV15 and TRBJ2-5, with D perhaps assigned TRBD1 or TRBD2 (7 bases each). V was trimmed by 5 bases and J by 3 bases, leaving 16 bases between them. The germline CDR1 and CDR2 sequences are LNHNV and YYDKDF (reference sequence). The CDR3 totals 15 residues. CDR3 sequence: CATSQGGQVKETQYF. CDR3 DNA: TGTGCCACCAGCCAGGGGGGGCAGGTTAAAGAGACCCAGTACTTC.

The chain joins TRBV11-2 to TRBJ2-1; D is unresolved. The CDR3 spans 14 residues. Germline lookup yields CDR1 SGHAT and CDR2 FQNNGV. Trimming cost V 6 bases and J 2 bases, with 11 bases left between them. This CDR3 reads CASRVGRTYNEQFF. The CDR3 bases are TGTGCCAGCAGGGTAGGTAGAACCTACAATGAGCAGTTCTTC.

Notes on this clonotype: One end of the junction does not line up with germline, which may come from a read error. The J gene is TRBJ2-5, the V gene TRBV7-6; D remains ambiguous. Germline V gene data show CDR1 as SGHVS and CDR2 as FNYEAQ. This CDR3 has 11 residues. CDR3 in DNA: TGTGCCAGCAGCTCTCAAGGGACCCAGTACTTC. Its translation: CASSSQGTQYF.

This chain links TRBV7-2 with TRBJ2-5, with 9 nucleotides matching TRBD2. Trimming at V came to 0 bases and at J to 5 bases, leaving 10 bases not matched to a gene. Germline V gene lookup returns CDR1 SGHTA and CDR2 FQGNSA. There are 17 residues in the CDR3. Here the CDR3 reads CASSLAEAGGPAETQYF. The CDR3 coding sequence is TGTGCCAGCAGCTTAGCTGAGGCGGGAGGGCCGGCGGAGACCCAGTACTTC.

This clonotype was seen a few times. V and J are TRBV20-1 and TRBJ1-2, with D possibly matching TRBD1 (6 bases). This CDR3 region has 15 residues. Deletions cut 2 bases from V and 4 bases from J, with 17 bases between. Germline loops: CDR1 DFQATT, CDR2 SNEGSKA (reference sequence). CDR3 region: CSARSGGDKGYGYTF. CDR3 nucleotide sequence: TGCAGTGCTAGATCAGGCGGGGACAAGGGCTATGGCTACACCTTC.

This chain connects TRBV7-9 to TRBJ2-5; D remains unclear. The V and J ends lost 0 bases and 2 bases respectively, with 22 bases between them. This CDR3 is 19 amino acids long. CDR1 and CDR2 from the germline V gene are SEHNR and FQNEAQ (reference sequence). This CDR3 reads CASSLAVNLGWQVQETQYF. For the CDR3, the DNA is TGTGCCAGCAGCTTAGCGGTGAATCTAGGGTGGCAGGTTCAAGAGACCCAGTACTTC.

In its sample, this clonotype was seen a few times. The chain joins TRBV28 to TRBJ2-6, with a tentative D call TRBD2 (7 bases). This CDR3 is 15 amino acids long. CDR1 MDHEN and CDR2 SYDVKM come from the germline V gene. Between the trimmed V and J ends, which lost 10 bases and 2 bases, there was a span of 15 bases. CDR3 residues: CATGGLRAGANVLTF. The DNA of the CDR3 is TGTGCCACCGGGGGGCTCAGGGCTGGGGCCAACGTCCTGACTTTC.